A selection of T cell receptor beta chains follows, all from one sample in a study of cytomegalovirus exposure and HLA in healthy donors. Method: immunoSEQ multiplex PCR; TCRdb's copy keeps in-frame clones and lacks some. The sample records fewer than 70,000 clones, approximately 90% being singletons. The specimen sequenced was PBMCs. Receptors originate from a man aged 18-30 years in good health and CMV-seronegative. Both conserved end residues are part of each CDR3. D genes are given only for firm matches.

CDR3: CAWSGGQFNQPQHF
DNA: TGTGCCTGGAGCGGGGGGCAGTTCAATCAGCCCCAGCATTTT
V: TRBV30
D: .
J: TRBJ1-5

CDR3: CASSWGTGEQYF
DNA: TGTGCCAGCAGCTGGGGGACAGGGGAGCAGTACTTC
V: TRBV11-2
D: TRBD1
J: TRBJ2-7

CDR3: CASSELFDTEAFF
DNA: TGTGCCAGTAGCGAACTCTTTGACACTGAAGCTTTCTTT
V: TRBV27
D: .
J: TRBJ1-1

CDR3: CASSLDAGRGIGNTEAFF
DNA: TGTGCCAGCAGCTTAGATGCAGGGAGGGGGATTGGGAACACTGAAGCTTTCTTT
V: TRBV11-2
D: .
J: TRBJ1-1

CDR3: CASSPIDSGDEQFF
DNA: TGTGCCAGCTCACCCATAGACAGTGGCGATGAGCAGTTCTTC
V: TRBV18
D: .
J: TRBJ2-1

CDR3: CASSYRSSEANVLTF
DNA: TGTGCCAGCTCATACAGGTCTAGTGAAGCCAACGTCCTGACTTTC
V: TRBV18
D: .
J: TRBJ2-6

CDR3: CASSKNGGVPYTEAFF
DNA: TGTGCCAGCTCAAAGAACGGGGGGGTACCTTACACTGAAGCTTTCTTT
V: TRBV18
D: .
J: TRBJ1-1

CDR3: CASSFSPNQPQHF
DNA: TGTGCCAGCAGTTTCTCCCCCAATCAGCCCCAGCATTTT
V: TRBV27
D: .
J: TRBJ1-5

CDR3: CASRIESNQPQHF
DNA: TGTGCCAGCAGGATAGAAAGCAATCAGCCCCAGCATTTT
V: TRBV28
D: .
J: TRBJ1-5

CDR3: CASSLGLAGGTYEQYF
DNA: TGTGCCAGCAGTTTGGGGTTAGCGGGGGGCACCTACGAGCAGTACTTC
V: TRBV6-6
D: TRBD2
J: TRBJ2-7

CDR3: CASSQGGQQYGYTF
DNA: TGTGCCAGCAGCCAAGGGGGCCAACAATATGGCTACACCTTC
V: TRBV5-4
D: TRBD1
J: TRBJ1-2

CDR3: CASSRGDNYGYTF
DNA: TGTGCCAGCAGTCGGGGTGATAACTATGGCTACACCTTC
V: TRBV28
D: .
J: TRBJ1-2

CDR3: CASSFDRVETQYF
DNA: TGTGCCAGCTCATTCGACAGGGTAGAGACCCAGTACTTC
V: TRBV18
D: TRBD1
J: TRBJ2-5